This T cell receptor (beta chain) was documented in a study of shared clonotypes between healthy human individuals. TCRdb's copy holds only in-frame clones and misses some; the assay was immunoSEQ multiplex PCR. This sample yields about 2 million clones, of which 90% to 95% are seen a single time; 0.1% to 0.15% belongs to the top ten. Study-wide points: The expectation was that sequencing depth would affect clonotype sharing among donors. Among a few donors, roughly 5% of naive CD4 clonotypes were found in common.

CDR1 is MNHNS and CDR2 is SASEGT in the germline V gene. CDR3 length: 15 residues. The V end was cut by 2 bases, the J end by 2 bases, with 13 bases between. To note about this clone: What it recognizes is unknown.

The J gene is TRBJ2-7, the V gene TRBV6-1, with D possibly TRBD1 on 5 matching bases. The source is a man aged 18 to 29 in good health. Sequenced input: naive CD4+ T cells sorted from blood. Subset of the sample: CD45RA+ positively selected. The CDR3 reads CASSEPGLGPYEQYF. CDR3 nucleotides: TGTGCCAGCAGTGAACCCGGGCTGGGGCCCTACGAGCAGTACTTC.